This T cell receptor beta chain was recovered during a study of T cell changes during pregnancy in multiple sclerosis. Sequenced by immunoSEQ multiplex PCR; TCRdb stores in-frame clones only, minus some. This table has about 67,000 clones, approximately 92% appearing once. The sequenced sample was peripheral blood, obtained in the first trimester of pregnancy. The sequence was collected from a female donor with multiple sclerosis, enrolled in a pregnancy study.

For the CDR3, the DNA is TGTGCCAGTAGCCAACAGGGGAACACTGAAGCTTTCTTT. It codes for CASSQQGNTEAFF. This rearrangement joins TRBV19 to TRBJ1-1; tentatively, D is TRBD1 (6 bases). The CDR3 spans 13 residues. V lost 6 bases, J lost 1 base, and 9 bases lay in between. Germline V lookup: CDR1 LNHDA, CDR2 SQIVND (reference sequence).